This TCR beta chain was profiled in a study of OX40 agonist ivuxolimab in advanced cancers. Whole-study context: Hepatocellular carcinoma, melanoma, renal cell or head and neck cancer occurred in dose-escalation patients. Participants averaged approximately 60 years of age (range roughly 23 to 80) and were under 90% male.

On this clone: Its target is not known.

General observations from the study: Antigen specificity was not determined for the expanded peripheral T cells.

This CDR3 has 11 amino acids. V was trimmed by 4 bases and J by 7 bases, leaving 5 bases between them. CDR1 is SNHLY, CDR2 FYNNEI, per germline. Libraries were prepared by immunoSEQ multiplex PCR; TCRdb keeps only in-frame clonotypes and omits some of them. Among around 95,000 clones listed, about nine tenths were seen once. The sequence was obtained from an adult with an advanced solid tumor such as melanoma, head and neck, liver or kidney cancer. The chain is built from TRBV2 and TRBJ1-5; D gene ambiguous. The starting material was CD4+ or CD8+ T cells sorted from blood, obtained in a trial of the OX40 agonist ivuxolimab. The CDR3 DNA is TGTGCCAGCAGTGCCGGACAGCCCCAGCATTTT. It specifies CASSAGQPQHF.